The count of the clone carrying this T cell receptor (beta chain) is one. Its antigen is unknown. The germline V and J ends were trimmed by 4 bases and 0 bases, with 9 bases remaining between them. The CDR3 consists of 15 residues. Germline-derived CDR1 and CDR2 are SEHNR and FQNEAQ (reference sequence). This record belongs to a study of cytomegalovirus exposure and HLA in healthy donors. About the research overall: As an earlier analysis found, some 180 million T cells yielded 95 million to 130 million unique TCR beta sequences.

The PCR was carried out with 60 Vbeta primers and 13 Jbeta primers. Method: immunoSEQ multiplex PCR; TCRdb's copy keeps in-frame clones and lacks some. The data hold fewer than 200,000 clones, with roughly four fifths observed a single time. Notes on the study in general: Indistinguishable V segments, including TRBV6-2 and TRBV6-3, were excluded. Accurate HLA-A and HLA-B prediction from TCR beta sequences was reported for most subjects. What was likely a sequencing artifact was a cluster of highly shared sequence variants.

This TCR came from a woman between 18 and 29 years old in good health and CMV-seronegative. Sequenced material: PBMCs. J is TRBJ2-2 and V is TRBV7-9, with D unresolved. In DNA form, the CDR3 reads TGTGCCAGCAGCTACGGCAGGCCGAACACCGGGGAGCTGTTTTTT. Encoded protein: CASSYGRPNTGELFF.